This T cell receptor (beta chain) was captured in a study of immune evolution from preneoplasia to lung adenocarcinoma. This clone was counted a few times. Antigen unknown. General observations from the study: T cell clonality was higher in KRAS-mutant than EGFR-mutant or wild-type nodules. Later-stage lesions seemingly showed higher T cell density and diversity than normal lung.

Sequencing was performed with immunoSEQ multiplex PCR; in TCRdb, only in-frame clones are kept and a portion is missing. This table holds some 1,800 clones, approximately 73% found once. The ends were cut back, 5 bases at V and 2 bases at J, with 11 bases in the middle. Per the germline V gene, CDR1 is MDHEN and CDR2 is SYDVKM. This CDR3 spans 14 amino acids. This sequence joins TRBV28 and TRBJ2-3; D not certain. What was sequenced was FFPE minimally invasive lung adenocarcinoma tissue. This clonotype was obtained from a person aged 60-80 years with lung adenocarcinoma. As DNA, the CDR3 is TGTGCCAGCAGTCGACCCGGGCACACAGATACGCAGTATTTT. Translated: CASSRPGHTDTQYF.